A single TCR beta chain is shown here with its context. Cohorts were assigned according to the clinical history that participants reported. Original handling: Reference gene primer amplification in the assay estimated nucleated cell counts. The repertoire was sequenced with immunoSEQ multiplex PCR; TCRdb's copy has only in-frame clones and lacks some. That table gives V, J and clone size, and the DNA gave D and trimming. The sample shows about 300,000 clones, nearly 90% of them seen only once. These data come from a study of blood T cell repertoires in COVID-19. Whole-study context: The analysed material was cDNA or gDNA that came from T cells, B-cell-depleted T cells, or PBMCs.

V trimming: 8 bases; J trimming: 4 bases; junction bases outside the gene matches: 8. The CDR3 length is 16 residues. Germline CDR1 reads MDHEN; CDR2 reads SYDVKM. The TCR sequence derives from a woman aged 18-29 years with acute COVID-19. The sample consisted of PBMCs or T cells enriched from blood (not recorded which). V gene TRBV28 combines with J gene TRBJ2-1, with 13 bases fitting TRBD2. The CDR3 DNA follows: TGTGCCAGCTATGGAGGGGGACTAGCGGGGTACAATGAGCAGTTCTTC. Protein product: CASYGGGLAGYNEQFF.